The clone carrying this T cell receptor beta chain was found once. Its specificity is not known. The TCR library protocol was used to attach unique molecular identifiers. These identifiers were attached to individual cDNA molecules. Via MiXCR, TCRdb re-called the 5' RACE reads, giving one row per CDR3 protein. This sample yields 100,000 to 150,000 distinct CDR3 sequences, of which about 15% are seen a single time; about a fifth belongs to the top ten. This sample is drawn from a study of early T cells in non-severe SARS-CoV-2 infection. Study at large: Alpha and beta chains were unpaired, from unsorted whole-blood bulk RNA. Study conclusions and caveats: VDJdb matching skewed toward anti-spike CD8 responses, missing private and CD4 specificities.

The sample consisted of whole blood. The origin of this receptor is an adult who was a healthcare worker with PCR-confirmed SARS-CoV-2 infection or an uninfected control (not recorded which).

CDR3 nucleotides: TGCAGCGTTACTGGGTCCAGCGGGGATCAGCCCCAGCATTTT. This encodes CSVTGSSGDQPQHF. The chain carries TRBV29-1 and TRBJ1-5; no definite D call. The CDR3 loop spans 14 amino acids. Trimming took 5 bases from V and 5 from J, leaving 16 bases between them. Germline CDR1 is SQVTM and CDR2 is ANQGSEA.